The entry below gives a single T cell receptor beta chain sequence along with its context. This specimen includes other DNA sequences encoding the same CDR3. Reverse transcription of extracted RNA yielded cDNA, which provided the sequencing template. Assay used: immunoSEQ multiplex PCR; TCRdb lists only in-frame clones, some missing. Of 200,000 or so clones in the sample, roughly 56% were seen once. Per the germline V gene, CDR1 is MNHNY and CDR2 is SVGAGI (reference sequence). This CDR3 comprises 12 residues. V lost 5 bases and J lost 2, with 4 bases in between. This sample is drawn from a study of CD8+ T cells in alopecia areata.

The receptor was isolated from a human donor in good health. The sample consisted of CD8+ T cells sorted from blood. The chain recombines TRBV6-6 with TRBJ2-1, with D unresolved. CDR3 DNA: TGTGCCAGCAGTCGACCCTACAATGAGCAGTTCTTC. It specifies CASSRPYNEQFF.